The next 20 T cell receptor beta chains were all read from a single sample in a study of T cells in localized non-small cell lung cancer. Sequenced by immunoSEQ multiplex PCR; TCRdb stores in-frame clones only, minus some. This table has approximately 16,000 clones, about 85% appearing once. Specimen: peripheral blood, collected before any cancer treatment. These receptors were collected from a female donor older than 55 with stage I squamous cell lung carcinoma.

The chain carries TRBV7-7 and TRBJ2-1; D possibly matches TRBD1 or TRBD2 (5 bases each). The CDR3 is made up of 14 amino acids. V was clipped by 5 bases and J by 5 bases, with 13 bases between them. Germline lookup yields CDR1 SSHAT and CDR2 FNYEAQ (reference sequence). CDR3 loop: CASSAYGADNEQFF. The DNA of the CDR3 is TGTGCCAGCAGCGCTTACGGGGCAGACAATGAGCAGTTCTTC.

This clone was recorded a few times. This sequence joins TRBV5-1 and TRBJ1-1, with D unclear. This CDR3 has 13 residues. Trimming left V 0 bases short and J 2 bases short, with 5 bases between. Germline CDR1 is SGHRS and CDR2 is YFSETQ. CDR3 DNA sequence: TGCGCCAGCAGCTTGGTCTCCAACACTGAAGCTTTCTTT. The encoded protein is CASSLVSNTEAFF.

This clone was observed a few times. As DNA, the CDR3 is TGCGCCAGCAGCCAAGAATCGGCTAGCGGGGGAGAAAAAGAGACCCAGTACTTC. Translated: CASSQESASGGEKETQYF. The chain carries TRBV4-1 and TRBJ2-5; 10 bases are shared with TRBD2. This CDR3 has 18 residues. V lost 0 bases to trimming and J lost 3 bases; unmatched junction nucleotides: 10. Germline assignment: CDR1 MGHRA and CDR2 YSYEKL.

The chain is built from TRBV7-2 and TRBJ2-2; D gene ambiguous. The CDR3 is made up of 16 amino acids. V shed 1 base and J shed 8 bases, with 17 bases lying between them. Germline CDR1 and CDR2: SGHTA and FQGNSA. CDR3 residues: CASSLDFKRVQGELFF. DNA of the CDR3: TGTGCCAGCAGCTTAGACTTCAAACGGGTTCAAGGGGAGCTGTTTTTT.

V gene TRBV15 combines with J gene TRBJ2-5; 10 nucleotides line up with TRBD1. After removal of 6 bases from V and 3 bases from J, the junction contained 4 bases not matched to a gene. The CDR3 runs 14 residues. CDR1 is LNHNV, CDR2 YYDKDF, per germline (reference sequence). CDR3 protein: CATRTGGLKETQYF. The CDR3 DNA is TGTGCCACCAGGACAGGGGGCTTGAAAGAGACCCAGTACTTC. The full variable domain, completed using reference TRBV15 and TRBJ2-5, is DAMVIQNPRYQVTQFGKPVTLSCSQTLNHNVMYWYQQKSSQAPKLLFHYYDKDFNNEADTPDNFQSRRPNTSFCFLDIRSPGLGDTAMYLCATRTGGLKETQYFGPGTRLLVL.

This chain links TRBV2 with TRBJ2-3; 13 bases are a match to TRBD2. CDR1 and CDR2 from the germline V gene are SNHLY and FYNNEI. V trimming: 4 bases; J trimming: 4 bases; junction bases outside the gene matches: 2. The CDR3 extends over 15 amino acids. The CDR3 protein is CASSVTSGGPDTQYF. The DNA of the CDR3 is TGTGCCAGCAGTGTGACTAGCGGGGGGCCAGATACGCAGTATTTT.

The genes are TRBV27 and TRBJ2-3; 10 nucleotides agree with TRBD2. Germline loops: CDR1 MNHEY, CDR2 SMNVEV (reference sequence). The CDR3 is 16 residues long. The J segment lost 2 bases and the V segment lost 4 bases, leaving 6 bases of the junction unmatched. This chain's CDR3 is CASSYGSGGFTDTQYF. DNA for the CDR3: TGTGCCAGCAGTTATGGTAGCGGGGGGTTCACAGATACGCAGTATTTT.

The chain combines TRBV6-5 with TRBJ2-3; 10 nucleotides align to TRBD1. The germline CDR1 and CDR2 sequences are MNHEY and SVGAGI. The CDR3 totals 15 residues. Trimming removed 10 bases from V and 2 bases from J; junction bases left unmatched: 9. In nucleotides, the CDR3 is TGTGCCAACCCCCGGGACAGGGGCAACACAGATACGCAGTATTTT. Its protein is CANPRDRGNTDTQYF.

Here the CDR3 reads CASSLQGVNNQPQHF. The CDR3 nucleotides read TGTGCCAGCAGCCTACAGGGGGTAAACAATCAGCCCCAGCATTTT. The gene calls are TRBV7-2 and TRBJ1-5, with TRBD1 matching 8 bases. Trimming took 5 bases from V and 3 from J; bases not matched to a gene: 6. This CDR3 comprises 15 residues. CDR1 and CDR2 (germline): SGHTA, FQGNSA.

This sequence joins TRBV30 and TRBJ2-1, with 9 bases fitting TRBD2. This CDR3 is 13 amino acids long. Germline V gene sequence: CDR1 GTSNPN, CDR2 SVGIG (reference sequence). The trim removed 5 bases at V and 9 bases at J, leaving 8 bases unmatched. CDR3 DNA sequence: TGTGCCTGGGTCGTAGCGGGAGAGGGTGAGCAGTTCTTC. Its protein is CAWVVAGEGEQFF.

In its sample, this clone was seen once. The chain is built from TRBV2 and TRBJ1-4; weak D call: TRBD1 (6 bases). Trimming removed 2 bases from V and 3 bases from J, with 10 bases in between. Germline lookup yields CDR1 SNHLY and CDR2 FYNNEI. The CDR3 runs 15 residues. In nucleotides, the CDR3 is TGTGCCAGCAGTGAACACGGGACATCTAATGAAAAACTGTTTTTT. Amino acid sequence: CASSEHGTSNEKLFF.

The V call is TRBV19, the J call TRBJ2-3; TRBD1 aligns across 7 bases. CDR3 length equals 15 residues. The ends lost 7 bases at V and 0 bases at J; junction bases unmatched: 7. Germline V lookup: CDR1 LNHDA, CDR2 SQIVND (reference sequence). The CDR3 loop reads CASNDGTASTDTQYF. DNA for the CDR3: TGTGCCAGTAACGACGGGACAGCTAGCACAGATACGCAGTATTTT.

CDR3 coding DNA: TGTGCCAGCAGTTGGCATAATGAGCAGTTCTTC. It translates to CASSWHNEQFF. The V gene is TRBV27, the J gene TRBJ2-1; D not resolved. The CDR3 consists of 11 residues. Germline V gene data show CDR1 as MNHEY and CDR2 as SMNVEV (reference sequence). Trimming took off 4 bases at V and 7 bases at J, with 5 bases between the two ends.

The chain combines TRBV5-1 with TRBJ1-3; D is possibly TRBD1 (6 bases). Germline CDR1 reads SGHRS; CDR2 reads YFSETQ. V lost 3 bases and J 4 bases, leaving 14 bases between the germline ends. The CDR3 totals 15 residues. CDR3 in amino acids: CASSWSAGAGNTIYF. The CDR3 DNA is TGCGCCAGCAGCTGGTCAGCGGGGGCAGGAAACACCATATATTTT. The full variable domain, rest sourced from reference TRBV5-1 and TRBJ1-3, is KAGVTQTPRYLIKTRGQQVTLSCSPISGHRSVSWYQQTPGQGLQFLFEYFSETQRNKGNFPGRFSGRQFSNSRSEMNVSTLELGDSALYLCASSWSAGAGNTIYFGEGSWLTVV.

The J gene is TRBJ1-1, the V gene TRBV6-5, with a possible D match to TRBD1 (5 bases). The CDR3 covers 15 residues. In germline, CDR1 is MNHEY, CDR2 SVGAGI. V shed 6 bases and J shed 1 base, with 15 bases lying between them. Here the CDR3 DNA reads TGTGCCAGCAGCGGGAGGGGCGCAGGGAACACTGAAGCTTTCTTT. Protein product: CASSGRGAGNTEAFF.

The chain employs TRBV27 and TRBJ2-1; possibly TRBD2 for D (6 bases). The CDR3 has 16 amino acids. Germline V gives CDR1 MNHEY, CDR2 SMNVEV (reference sequence). Trimming left V 3 bases short and J 8 bases short, with 20 bases between. In DNA form, the CDR3 reads TGTGCCAGCAGTTTTCTCGGGAGCAGGAGTGTGGATGAGCAGTTCTTC. Its protein product is CASSFLGSRSVDEQFF.

The chain uses TRBV11-2 and TRBJ2-5; D gene ambiguous. Trimming cost V 2 bases and J 0 bases, with 1 base left between them. The CDR3 runs to 12 residues. Germline assignment: CDR1 SGHAT and CDR2 FQNNGV. CDR3 region: CASSLNQETQYF. CDR3 DNA sequence: TGTGCCAGCAGCTTAAACCAAGAGACCCAGTACTTC.

The genes are TRBV9 and TRBJ2-1; 9 bases align to TRBD2. This CDR3 comprises 14 residues. Looked up from germline, CDR1 is SGDLS and CDR2 is YYNGEE. Trimming took 0 bases from V and 9 from J; bases not matched to a gene: 4. In nucleotides, the CDR3 is TGTGCCAGCAGCGTAGGGGGACTAGCTCTTGAGCAGTTCTTC. This codes for CASSVGGLALEQFF.

The chain links TRBV19 to TRBJ2-2; no reliable D call. The germline gives CDR1 LNHDA, CDR2 SQIVND (reference sequence). The V end was cut by 3 bases, the J end by 5 bases, with 4 bases between. The length of the CDR3 is 12 residues. CDR3 amino acids: CASSIWTGELFF. For the CDR3, the DNA is TGTGCCAGTAGTATTTGGACCGGGGAGCTGTTTTTT. The full variable domain, its missing parts supplied by reference TRBV19 and TRBJ2-2, is DGGITQSPKYLFRKEGQNVTLSCEQNLNHDAMYWYRQDPGQGLRLIYYSQIVNDFQKGDIAEGYSVSREKKESFPLTVTSAQKNPTAFYLCASSIWTGELFFGEGSRLTVL.

V and J are TRBV5-1 and TRBJ2-3; TRBD2 aligns across 10 bases. V lost 2 bases to trimming and J lost 1 base; unmatched junction nucleotides: 1. CDR1 SGHRS and CDR2 YFSETQ come from the germline V gene. The CDR3 is 15 residues long. The CDR3 loop is CASSFTSGGTDTQYF. CDR3 DNA sequence: TGCGCCAGCAGCTTTACTAGCGGGGGCACAGATACGCAGTATTTT.